A single T cell receptor (beta chain) is shown here with its context. What this receptor recognizes is not known. Within one base of it there is no much larger clone, and no base qualities were kept. These data are taken from a study of cytomegalovirus exposure and HLA in healthy donors (dated by TCRdb to the late 2010s). In the study overall: According to an earlier analysis of several hundred of the donors, 150 million to 200 million T cells yielded roughly 110 million unique TCR beta sequences and 276 Gb of sequence data. Roughly 300 gigabases of sequencing data and around 85 million unique TCR sequences made up an early release that covered approximately 620 HLA-typed donors. Among the 398 genotyped donors, around 81% belonged to the genetic ancestry cluster associated with self-reported Caucasian donors. The study was designed to test whether signatures of past pathogen exposure could be identified by cataloging public T cell receptors. Using immunosequencing, the study profiled T cell repertoires from fewer than 850 subjects and related those repertoires to cytomegalovirus serostatus. Besides the first cohort of hundreds of subjects, a separate validation cohort made up of around 120 different subjects was used. The study combined high-throughput TCR immunosequencing, statistical association of individual TCRs with disease status, and machine learning to predict cytomegalovirus infection status. In a later analysis, previously published TCR beta repertoires from roughly 710 donors were re-analyzed and high-resolution HLA genotyping was added so that TCR occurrence patterns could be studied. Rather than using new phenotypic data, the later analysis identified candidate immune exposures from TCR beta sequences and from how often those sequences occurred across donors. An earlier analysis of some 500 of the donors used high-throughput TCR beta sequencing to judge whether each TCR beta V gene segment behaved as functional or pseudogenic. Donor age, sex, ethnicity and CMV serostatus were compiled alongside the repertoire data. Genome-wide SNP genotypes for about 60% of the roughly 700 donors were used in a later genetic analysis, which treated that subset as a discovery cohort. All discovery cohort repertoires had been generated using a single sequencing platform. HLA typing covered class I and class II loci at four-digit resolution. Typing coverage differed by locus: A, B, C, DRB1 and DQB1 were typed in about 620-630 donors, DQA1 in 500 to 550, DPA1 in around 600, and DPB1 in 400 to 490. About five DR-DQ haplotypes were handled as single units for association and clustering, since linkage in the cohort was strong. Among around 400 genotyped donors of the cohort, an average of around 220,000 unique TCR beta nucleotide sequences was sequenced per donor, of which roughly 17% were non-productive. What the authors observed across the whole study: The study gave a list of more than 150 TCR beta chains associated with cytomegalovirus. The authors suggested that the approach could potentially be generalized to other disease states and immunological phenotypes. A later analysis reported that several top co-occurrence clusters appeared linked to parvovirus B19, influenza, CMV and Epstein-Barr virus. A further reported finding was that TCR beta sequences accurately predicted the HLA-A and HLA-B alleles for most subjects in the first cohort. According to a later analysis, most CMV-associated TCR beta chains appeared to be HLA-restricted, and the HLA associations seemed to be driven largely by CMV exposure. Linkage disequilibrium might explain the correlated functional status among segregating V segments, but an unknown experimental factor could not be ruled out. A later genetic analysis reported fewer N-insertions in productive TCRs among donors in an Asian-associated ancestry cluster than the roughly 670-donor mean. Presence/absence analyses assumed roughly uniform sequencing depth across donors, an assumption that may not hold. The earlier analysis of some 540 of the donors excluded some 16 rarely observed V segments, including chromosome 9 orphons, because counts were too low. Assigning TCR associations to individual alleles was difficult when HLA alleles, especially DR and DQ, strongly co-occurred. A cluster of highly shared sequence variants was judged likely to be a technical artifact of the sequencing pipeline. In a later analysis, around 17,000 TCR beta sequences were associated with specific HLA alleles at a false discovery rate of 0.05. A few of the identified cytomegalovirus-associated TCR beta chains were confirmed in vitro to be specific for cytomegalovirus antigens. A later genetic analysis associated a missense DCLRE1C variant with V-gene and J-gene trimming of TCR beta chains, and an independent cohort replicated the association. Because some donors lacked HLA typing at each locus, the association tests relied only on the typed subset. In an earlier analysis of approximately 590 of the donors, most TCR beta V segments appeared in productive rearrangements about 87% or about 30% of the time, broadly matching IMGT annotations. This cohort had only TCR beta chains sequenced, and the lack of alpha or paired-chain data limited which features could be detected. While some public TCRs were present in many individuals, most TCR sequences turned up only very rarely across donors. Compared with equally common non-associated chains, HLA-associated TCR beta chains in a later analysis were more clonally expanded and had lower generation probabilities. In both the original and validation cohorts, the classifier was reported to diagnose cytomegalovirus status with high specificity and sensitivity. A later analysis found that TCR association rates varied across HLA loci, with DRB1 alleles showing the most associated TCRs and HLA-C alleles the fewest. Because the 87-base-pair reads could not distinguish some IMGT-functional V segments, including TRBV6-2 and TRBV6-3, those segments were excluded. The only immune exposure information available for the cohort was CMV serostatus.

V is pruned by 8 bases and J by 5 bases, leaving 6 bases of the junction without a gene match. The CDR1 and CDR2 encoded by the germline V gene are WSHSY and SAAADI. Measured from the cysteine to the phenylalanine, the CDR3 is 13 residues long. Just the 39-base CDR3 DNA is kept, in frame starting at base 1. Library generation was performed with the immunoSEQ multiplex PCR assay. For the multiplex PCR, a mixture combining 60 forward primers for TCR Vbeta segments and 13 reverse primers for TCR Jbeta segments was used. The CDR3 region of rearranged TCR beta genes was amplified from genomic DNA with a multiplex PCR assay. The Illumina HiSeq System was used to sequence the amplified TCR beta libraries as 87-base-pair reads. The authors' pipeline ran thus. A later analysis counted tens of millions of unique TCR beta chains across the 690 or so repertoires, and roughly 11 million of these chains were shared by at least two donors. Raw reads were error-corrected and collapsed into unique sequences with a nearest-neighbor algorithm that merged closely related sequences to remove PCR and sequencing errors. Alignment of CDR3 sequences to IMGT reference sequences was used to assign V, D and J gene segments. Each retained sequence needed at least a six-nucleotide match to both a V gene segment and a J gene segment. A rearrangement counted as productive if the CDR3 had no stop codons and remained in frame with V and J, and every other rearrangement counted as non-productive. Following IMGT convention, CDR3 was defined as the stretch from the second conserved V-encoded cysteine up to the conserved J-encoded phenylalanine. Sequences without an unambiguous match to a single V gene segment were excluded from the earlier analysis of approximately 560 of the donors. In an earlier analysis of a few hundred of the donors, a V segment was called functional when productive rearrangements were above 56.7%, and segregating when the standard deviation between donors exceeded 5%. A statistical classification framework was built for diagnosing cytomegalovirus status from the catalog of TCR beta chain sequences. V and J gene assignment, in a later analysis, came from comparing TCR nucleotide sequences with IMGT/GENE-DB human TR gene sequences. Using the TCRdist pipeline, a later analysis assigned CDR3 sequences along with most-parsimonious VDJ recombination scenarios. In a later analysis, each TCR beta chain was defined by its CDR3 amino acid sequence together with its V-gene family, and reads without a unique V-gene family were excluded. To address suspected cross-contamination and a sequencing artifact, a later analysis removed 550 to 750 highly shared, low-generation-probability nucleotide sequences. A later analysis calculated a clonal expansion index for each public chain from normalized within-repertoire ranks of inferred template counts. Generation probabilities in a later analysis came from a VDJ recombination model fitted to out-of-frame rearrangements, and those results were checked against IGoR. In a later analysis, TCR-TCR, TCR-HLA and TCR-CMV co-occurrence was scored with hypergeometric tests, and a repertoire-size bias correction was applied to TCR pairs. A later analysis estimated false discovery rates by permuting HLA or CMV assignments 20 times. In a later analysis, co-occurring TCRs were grouped with DBSCAN, and TCRdist sequence similarity was added when clustering was performed within HLA-allele-positive subsets. Repertoires with fewer than 30,000 or more than 120,000 public chains were left out of co-occurrence clustering, as were four to six repertoires with anomalous nucleotide sharing. Sourced from immuneACCESS, this table was stored by TCRdb with only in-frame sequences that have V and J called. A share of the clones is absent; for the studies checked, an unresolved V gene accounts for under half, and the remainder has no known explanation. V and J calls and clone size follow that table, whereas D and trimming were derived from the DNA. This sample comprises approximately 220,000 clones, more than 65% of them detected only once. 0.6% to 0.7% of the sample belongs to the ten largest clones.

The cohort comprised approximately 700 healthy bone marrow donors. All cohort members were sampled while nominally healthy, although unrecorded immune exposures were likely present. The donor was CMV seronegative and belonged to the group of 352 seronegative cohort members. A peripheral blood sample was provided by each donor, and peripheral blood mononuclear cells were used for TCR beta sequencing. The Qiagen DNeasy Blood Extraction Kit was used to extract genomic DNA from the blood cell samples. Sequencing used PBMCs. This TCR came from a man younger than 30 in good health and CMV-seronegative. The chain employs TRBV10-2 and TRBJ2-7, with 10 bases aligning to TRBD2. The CDR3 protein: CASERGGGNEQYF. The sequence in DNA is TGCGCCAGCGAGCGGGGGGGTGGGAACGAGCAGTACTTC.